The 8 T cell receptor beta chains presented below share a single source sample, sequenced in a study of CD8 T cells in Susac syndrome. Random hexamers served to reverse transcribe about 0.5 to 1 ug RNA. Using its own MiXCR run on the immunoSEQ multiplex PCR reads, TCRdb lists one record per CDR3 protein. This sample has 150,000 to 200,000 distinct CDR3 sequences, with roughly 94% found just once. What was sequenced was CD4+ T cells from PBMCs. The receptors derive from a human donor with multiple sclerosis.

This chain connects TRBV5-4 to TRBJ1-4; D gene ambiguous. This CDR3 has 14 amino acids. Between the trimmed V and J ends, which lost 0 bases and 7 bases, there was a span of 10 bases. Germline CDR1 is SGHNT and CDR2 is YYREEE (reference sequence). The CDR3 sequence: CASSLDRAGEKLFF. CDR3 nucleotides: TGTGCCAGCAGCTTGGATCGTGCAGGTGAAAAACTGTTTTTT. Full variable domain (outside the CDR3, taken from reference TRBV5-4 and TRBJ1-4): ETGVTQSPTHLIKTRGQQVTLRCSSQSGHNTVSWYQQALGQGPQFIFQYYREEENGRGNFPPRFSGLQFPNYSSELNVNALELDDSALYLCASSLDRAGEKLFFGSGTQLSVL.

The CDR3 DNA sequence: TGTGCCAGCTGGGATAGGGGCTCCTACGAGCAGTACTTC. The encoded protein is CASWDRGSYEQYF. The gene calls are TRBV3-1 and TRBJ2-7; D might be TRBD1 (5 bases). The germline V gene encodes CDR1 LGHDT and CDR2 YNNKEL (reference sequence). The V end was cut by 8 bases, the J end by 0 bases, with 11 bases between. The CDR3 loop spans 13 amino acids.

V and J are TRBV4-1 and TRBJ2-7; D is uncertain. The CDR3 is made up of 15 amino acids. V lost 1 base, J lost 0 bases, and 10 bases lay in between. CDR1 is MGHRA, CDR2 YSYEKL, per germline. The CDR3 sequence: CASSQAPRNSYEQYF. For the CDR3, the DNA is TGCGCCAGCAGCCAAGCCCCACGTAACTCCTACGAGCAGTACTTC.

V is TRBV28 and J is TRBJ2-6; D is uncertain. Germline CDR1 MDHEN, CDR2 SYDVKM. V was clipped by 4 bases and J by 1 base, with 8 bases between them. This CDR3 contains 15 residues. The CDR3 DNA sequence: TGTGCCAGCAGTTCCCGAAGTTCTGGGGCCAACGTCCTGACTTTC. Translated, it gives CASSSRSSGANVLTF. The entire variable domain, with the rest obtained from reference TRBV28 and TRBJ2-6, is as follows: DVKVTQSSRYLVKRTGEKVFLECVQDMDHENMFWYRQDPGLGLRLIYFSYDVKMKEKGDIPEGYSVSREKKERFSLILESASTNQTSMYLCASSSRSSGANVLTFGAGSRLTVL.

The rearrangement joins TRBV9 to TRBJ1-1; no clear D gene. The germline V and J ends were trimmed by 0 bases and 0 bases, with 6 bases remaining between them. This CDR3 is 14 amino acids long. The germline gives CDR1 SGDLS, CDR2 YYNGEE. CDR3 residues: CASSVGNLNTEAFF. The DNA of the CDR3 is TGTGCCAGCAGCGTAGGCAACTTGAACACTGAAGCTTTCTTT.

The rearrangement joins TRBV5-4 to TRBJ2-2; 7 bases match TRBD1. CDR3 length equals 14 residues. V was pared by 5 bases and J by 3 bases, with 4 bases of the junction left unmatched. The V gene's germline CDR1 is SGHNT and CDR2 YYREEE (reference sequence). The CDR3 nucleotides are TGTGCCAGCAGGGTCGACAGGGACACCGGGGAGCTGTTTTTT. Translation gives CASRVDRDTGELFF. The entire variable domain, with the rest obtained from reference TRBV5-4 and TRBJ2-2, is as follows: ETGVTQSPTHLIKTRGQQVTLRCSSQSGHNTVSWYQQALGQGPQFIFQYYREEENGRGNFPPRFSGLQFPNYSSELNVNALELDDSALYLCASRVDRDTGELFFGEGSRLTVL.

The chain uses TRBV7-9 and TRBJ1-2; D not resolved. Deletions cut 2 bases from V and 7 bases from J, with 8 bases between. Germline lookup yields CDR1 SEHNR and CDR2 FQNEAQ (reference sequence). The CDR3 is made up of 12 amino acids. CDR3 nucleotides: TGTGCCAGCAGCTTACCGTCGGGTGGCTACACCTTC. It translates to CASSLPSGGYTF. The complete variable domain, with remaining parts taken from reference TRBV7-9 and TRBJ1-2, reads DTGVSQNPRHKITKRGQNVTFRCDPISEHNRLYWYRQTLGQGPEFLTYFQNEAQLEKSRLLSDRFSAERPKGSFSTLEIQRTEQGDSAMYLCASSLPSGGYTFGSGTRLTVV.

The chain couples TRBV20-1 to TRBJ1-5; 9 bases agree with TRBD1. CDR1 and CDR2 (germline): DFQATT, SNEGSKA (reference sequence). V lost 6 bases, J lost 7 bases, and 7 bases stayed unmatched. The CDR3 runs to 13 residues. The CDR3: CSANPGQGQPQHF. CDR3 nucleotide sequence: TGCAGTGCAAACCCGGGACAGGGACAGCCCCAGCATTTT.